This TCR beta chain was identified in a study of identical twins. Each CDR3 protein gets one entry after TCRdb re-called the 5' RACE reads with MiXCR. The table lists about 260,000 distinct CDR3 sequences, around 6.6% of them singletons. V lost 5 bases to trimming and J lost 3 bases, with 7 bases between them. Germline V CDR1 and CDR2: SGHAT, FQNNGV. The CDR3 totals 13 residues. This clonotype has more than one count but fewer than ten. A further study also used this sample, focusing on yellow fever vaccine responses in identical twins.

The sequence came from a woman aged 18-29 years in good health. The rearrangement joins TRBV11-2 to TRBJ2-2; tentatively, D is TRBD1 or TRBD2 (5 bases each). Sequenced input: memory (CD45RO+) T cells sorted from blood. The CDR3 loop is CASSVGHTGELFF. CDR3 coding DNA: TGTGCCAGCAGCGTGGGACACACCGGGGAGCTGTTTTTT.